Listed here are 13 T cell receptor beta chains from one sample, sequenced in a study of PD-L1 blockade in urothelial cancer. This table comes from immunoSEQ multiplex PCR, and its TCRdb copy is limited to in-frame clones, with some not included. The sample lists more than 75,000 clones, 90% to 95% occurring once. This specimen was PBMCs, taken around atezolizumab (anti-PD-L1) treatment. These receptors were obtained from a man aged 55 to 69 with urothelial cancer.

In this sample, this clone turned up once. V gene TRBV5-1 combines with J gene TRBJ1-4; TRBD1 might be the D (6 bases). Germline-derived CDR1 and CDR2 are SGHRS and YFSETQ. Trimming left V 0 bases short and J 6 bases short, with 12 bases between. The CDR3 runs 15 residues. DNA of the CDR3: TGCGCCAGCAGCTTGGGAGGCAGGGGAGATGAAAAACTGTTTTTT. Protein sequence: CASSLGGRGDEKLFF.

This clone was picked up one time. The genes are TRBV4-3 and TRBJ1-1, with TRBD1 matching 8 bases. V shed 0 bases, J shed 1 base, and the junction held 1 base outside the gene matches. Germline loops: CDR1 LGHNA, CDR2 YSLEER. The CDR3 loop spans 15 amino acids. The CDR3 loop reads CASSQEGTGNTEAFF. In DNA form, the CDR3 reads TGCGCCAGCAGCCAAGAAGGGACAGGGAACACTGAAGCTTTCTTT.

The rearrangement links TRBV19 to TRBJ2-1, with D perhaps matching TRBD1 (6 bases). Germline-derived CDR1 and CDR2 are LNHDA and SQIVND (reference sequence). The CDR3 is 13 residues long. V was clipped by 7 bases and J by 4 bases, with 11 bases between them. The CDR3 coding sequence is TGTGCCAGTACCACGGACAGATACAATGAGCAGTTCTTC. Amino acids: CASTTDRYNEQFF.

The V and J genes are TRBV5-6 and TRBJ2-1; tentatively, D is TRBD2 (5 bases). The V gene lost 4 bases and the J gene lost 5 bases, with 7 bases spanning the gap. Germline V gives CDR1 SGHDT, CDR2 YYEEEE. CDR3 length equals 12 residues. Here the CDR3 DNA reads TGTGCCAGCAGCCCACTAGACAATGAGCAGTTCTTC. It is translated as CASSPLDNEQFF.

V usage is TRBV7-2 and J usage is TRBJ2-2, with TRBD1 as a possible D gene (5 bases). Trimming cost V 3 bases and J 1 base, with 6 bases left between them. Germline V gene data show CDR1 as SGHTA and CDR2 as FQGNSA. CDR3 length equals 14 residues. The CDR3 sequence is CASSLQGNTGELFF. The CDR3 region has the DNA TGTGCCAGCAGCTTGCAGGGGAACACCGGGGAGCTGTTTTTT.

V usage is TRBV28 and J usage is TRBJ1-2; perhaps TRBD1 as D (5 bases). This CDR3 has 12 residues. Germline assignment: CDR1 MDHEN and CDR2 SYDVKM. Trimming pared 2 bases from V and 9 bases from J, leaving 10 bases between. CDR3 sequence (DNA): TGTGCCAGCAGTTTACAGGGATCACGCTACACCTTC. It translates to CASSLQGSRYTF.

This rearrangement joins TRBV19 to TRBJ1-2; D call uncertain. Germline V CDR1 and CDR2: LNHDA, SQIVND (reference sequence). The V end was cut by 5 bases, the J end by 2 bases, with 9 bases between. The CDR3 extends over 13 amino acids. The DNA of the CDR3 is TGTGCCAGTAGTCCACAGTTGAACTATGGCTACACCTTC. Translated, it gives CASSPQLNYGYTF.

This chain links TRBV7-8 with TRBJ2-7, with a weak D call TRBD2 (6 bases). With 0 bases removed from V and 2 bases from J, the gap between germline ends came to 14 bases. The CDR3 sequence is 16 residues long. Germline assignment: CDR1 SGHVS and CDR2 FQNEAQ. The CDR3 DNA is TGTGCCAGCAGCTTAGCCTCCCTAGCTAGCGCCTACGAGCAGTACTTC. This codes for CASSLASLASAYEQYF.

This chain uses TRBV13 with TRBJ1-5; D ambiguous. Per germline, CDR1 PRHDT and CDR2 FYEKMQ (reference sequence). CDR3 length: 13 amino acids. V lost 0 bases and J lost 9, with 9 bases in between. The CDR3 DNA sequence: TGTGCCAGCAGCTTAGGCCGCTCGGGGCCCCAGCATTTT. It specifies CASSLGRSGPQHF.

The rearrangement links TRBV28 to TRBJ2-7, with a possible D match to TRBD1 (7 bases). Trimming pared 3 bases from V and 3 bases from J, leaving 12 bases between. The germline gives CDR1 MDHEN, CDR2 SYDVKM. The CDR3 runs to 14 residues. CDR3 nucleotide sequence: TGTGCCAGCAGTTTCTTCAGGGGGGTCTACGAGCAGTACTTC. Encoded protein: CASSFFRGVYEQYF.

The rearrangement links TRBV7-2 to TRBJ1-2; possibly TRBD1 for D (6 bases). Between the trimmed V and J ends, which lost 5 bases and 4 bases, there was a span of 17 bases. The CDR3 has 15 amino acids. Germline V gene sequence: CDR1 SGHTA, CDR2 FQGNSA. CDR3 in amino acids: CASSLQTGSLYGYTF. The CDR3 DNA follows: TGTGCCAGCAGCCTTCAGACAGGAAGCCTCTATGGCTACACCTTC.

The CDR3 is CASSLEGQGYEQYF. The DNA of the CDR3 is TGTGCCAGCAGCCTGGAAGGACAGGGGTACGAGCAGTACTTC. The V gene is TRBV5-5, the J gene TRBJ2-7, with 9 positions matching TRBD1. The CDR3 totals 14 residues. Germline V lookup: CDR1 SGHKS, CDR2 YYEKEE (reference sequence). V trimming: 4 bases; J trimming: 4 bases; junction bases outside the gene matches: 6.

The J gene is TRBJ2-3, the V gene TRBV30; 7 bases map to TRBD2. The junction had 16 bases not matched to a gene; V was cut back by 6 bases and J by 10 bases. CDR1 is GTSNPN and CDR2 is SVGIG in the germline V gene (reference sequence). This CDR3 is 14 amino acids long. The CDR3 DNA sequence: TGTGCCTGTGGGGACGGCAGCGGGATAAAGGCGCAGTATTTT. This codes for CACGDGSGIKAQYF. The variable domain in full, completed from reference TRBV30 and TRBJ2-3, reads SQTIHQWPATLVQPVGSPLSLECTVEGTSNPNLYWYRQAAGRGLQLLFYSVGIGQISSEVPQNLSASRPQDRQFILSSKKLLLSDSGFYLCACGDGSGIKAQYFGPGTRLTVL.